The rows below give T cell receptor beta chains drawn from one sample of a study of T cell changes during pregnancy in multiple sclerosis. Assay: immunoSEQ multiplex PCR; the TCRdb copy retains only in-frame clones and omits some. The sample includes some 77,000 clones, around 90% of them seen just once. The sample here was CD4+ T cells from peripheral blood mononuclear cells, taken before pregnancy. The receptors were gathered from a female donor with multiple sclerosis, enrolled in a pregnancy study. Both conserved end residues are part of each CDR3. The D gene is left open where the match is weak. Expanded clones are given a class, and other clones once, few, many or no size at all.

D gene	V gene	clone size	J gene	CDR3 DNA	CDR3 protein
.	TRBV25-1	.	TRBJ1-2	TGTGCCAGCAGTGAAGCCGGTGGCTACACCTTC	CASSEAGGYTF
TRBD1	TRBV15	once	TRBJ2-7	TGTGCCACCAGCAGAGATCCCCAGGGGGCTTCCTACGAGCAGTACTTC	CATSRDPQGASYEQYF
.	TRBV15	.	TRBJ2-7	TGTGCCACCAGCATAGTAGACACCCACTCCTACGAGCAGTACTTC	CATSIVDTHSYEQYF
TRBD1	TRBV6-6	.	TRBJ2-7	TGTGCCAGCAGTTACTCGAATCCGGGACAGGGGGCCGAGCAGTACTTC	CASSYSNPGQGAEQYF
TRBD1	TRBV7-9	.	TRBJ2-7	TGTGCCAGCAGCTTATGGCCCGGGACAGGGAGCTCCTACGAGCAGTACTTC	CASSLWPGTGSSYEQYF
.	TRBV5-1	.	TRBJ2-1	TGCGCCAGCAGCTTGACTCCCTACAATGAGCAGTTCTTC	CASSLTPYNEQFF
TRBD2	TRBV14	once	TRBJ2-3	TGTGCCAGCAGCCGGAGACTAGCGGGAGGGCCAGGAGATACGCAGTATTTT	CASSRRLAGGPGDTQYF
TRBD2	TRBV9	.	TRBJ2-7	TGTGCCAGCAGCCCTCGGGAGGGGAGGGCCCCGGACTACGAGCAGTACTTC	CASSPREGRAPDYEQYF
.	TRBV25-1	.	TRBJ2-3	TGTGCCAGCAGTGTATGGCAGGGGCGGACAGATACGCAGTATTTT	CASSVWQGRTDTQYF
TRBD1	TRBV27	.	TRBJ1-5	TGTGCCAGCAGTTTCACAGGGGGCGGCGGCAATCAGCCCCAGCATTTT	CASSFTGGGGNQPQHF
.	TRBV5-6	.	TRBJ2-5	TGTGCCAGCAGTGGGGTAAGGGGCGTGGAGACCCAGTACTTC	CASSGVRGVETQYF
.	TRBV2	.	TRBJ1-1	TGTGCCAGCAGTGGGCGCGGTGGTGGGAGGGCTGAAGCTTTCTTT	CASSGRGGGRAEAFF
.	TRBV6-5	.	TRBJ1-5	TGTGCCAGCAGTTACTCCCCGGATCAGCCCCAGCATTTT	CASSYSPDQPQHF
.	TRBV5-1	.	TRBJ1-3	TGCGCCAGCAGCTCCCATCGAGGTGTCCCTGGAAACACCATATATTTT	CASSSHRGVPGNTIYF
.	TRBV9	.	TRBJ2-1	TGTGCCAGCAGCGTGCGGGTCCAACAGGGTGAGCAGTTCTTC	CASSVRVQQGEQFF
.	TRBV30	.	TRBJ1-2	TGTGCCTGGAGTGTACTGGGACTTAACTATGGCTACACCTTC	CAWSVLGLNYGYTF
TRBD1	TRBV30	.	TRBJ2-3	TGTGCCTGGAGTGTATGGTTCCCCGGGACAGGACGCTCTAGCACAGATACGCAGTATTTT	CAWSVWFPGTGRSSTDTQYF
TRBD1	TRBV7-9	.	TRBJ1-3	TGTGCCAGCAGCTTAGAAACAGGGGGCAGTTTCGGTGACACCATATATTTT	CASSLETGGSFGDTIYF
TRBD1	TRBV2	.	TRBJ2-2	TGTGCCAGTAGGACAGGATACACCGGGGAGCTGTTTTTT	CASRTGYTGELFF
TRBD1	TRBV7-6	.	TRBJ2-7	TGTGCCAGCAGTCCCATTACAGGGGCCTTGGTAAACGAGCAGTACTTC	CASSPITGALVNEQYF
TRBD1	TRBV27	.	TRBJ1-5	TGTGCCAGCGGCCGGGACAGTTATCAGCCCCAGCATTTT	CASGRDSYQPQHF
TRBD1	TRBV10-2	.	TRBJ1-5	TGCGCCAGCAGTGATCGATGGGACAGGGTCCCTCAGCCCCAGCATTTT	CASSDRWDRVPQPQHF
.	TRBV30	.	TRBJ2-2	TGTGCCTGGAGTGTTTCTAGGAACACCGGGGAGCTGTTTTTT	CAWSVSRNTGELFF
.	TRBV2	few	TRBJ1-1	TGTGCCAGCAGCGGATGGGGACTGCAGAACACTGAAGCTTTCTTT	CASSGWGLQNTEAFF
.	TRBV7-9	.	TRBJ2-5	TGTGCCAGCAGCTTATCCCAACATGAAGAGACCCAGTACTTC	CASSLSQHEETQYF
TRBD2	TRBV7-8	.	TRBJ2-5	TGTGCCAGCAGCTTAGCGCGTCGAGGCGGGGGGGCAGAGACCCAGTACTTC	CASSLARRGGGAETQYF
.	TRBV7-9	.	TRBJ2-7	TGTGCCAGCAGCTTAGCGGGGGGGGCTAACCTCAACGAGCAGTACTTC	CASSLAGGANLNEQYF
.	TRBV11-3	.	TRBJ1-1	TGTGCCAGCAGCAGATCAGGTGGAGGCACTGAAGCTTTCTTT	CASSRSGGGTEAFF
TRBD2	TRBV5-4	.	TRBJ2-1	TGTGCCAGCAGCCCGTCCGGGACTAGCTCCTACAATGAGCAGTTCTTC	CASSPSGTSSYNEQFF
TRBD2	TRBV19	.	TRBJ2-1	TGTGCCAGTAGCAAGGCTAGCGGCTCCTACAATGAGCAGTTCTTC	CASSKASGSYNEQFF
.	TRBV5-1	.	TRBJ2-3	TGCGCCAGCAGAGCAGGGCCTATTTTCCATTATAGCACAGATACGCAGTATTTT	CASRAGPIFHYSTDTQYF
TRBD1	TRBV19	.	TRBJ2-7	TGTGCCAGTGGAGAACAGGGGGCGATGGGGGAGCAGTACTTC	CASGEQGAMGEQYF
.	TRBV15	.	TRBJ1-5	TGTGCCACCAGCAGAGGAAAGGGGGTGACTATTCAGCCCCAGCATTTT	CATSRGKGVTIQPQHF
.	TRBV14	.	TRBJ2-7	TGTGCCAGCAGCGCTCGAGGATACGAGCAGTACTTC	CASSARGYEQYF
.	TRBV28	.	TRBJ1-1	TGTGCCAGCCAAAGGCAGCAGGGGCTCATAGTGAACACTGAAGCTTTCTTT	CASQRQQGLIVNTEAFF
TRBD2	TRBV30	.	TRBJ2-3	TGTGCCTGGAAGAGCGGGGGGGCCACGGCAGATACGCAGTATTTT	CAWKSGGATADTQYF
TRBD2	TRBV5-4	.	TRBJ2-1	TGTGCCAGCAGCTTGGGGGTTGGGACTAGCGGGAGGCCCTCCTACAATGAGCAGTTCTTC	CASSLGVGTSGRPSYNEQFF
.	TRBV5-1	.	TRBJ1-2	TGCGCCAGCAGCCTCCGCCAGGGAGGAGGCTATGGCTACACCTTC	CASSLRQGGGYGYTF
TRBD2	TRBV19	.	TRBJ2-1	TGTGCCAGTAAGGAGACTAGCGGGAGTAGAAATGAGCAGTTCTTC	CASKETSGSRNEQFF
TRBD1	TRBV5-1	.	TRBJ2-1	TGCGCCAGCAGCTTCTCCGGGACAGTGGACAATGAGCAGTTCTTC	CASSFSGTVDNEQFF
.	TRBV7-2	.	TRBJ2-7	TGTGCCAGCAGCTTAGTAGGGAGCGGGCCCTACGAGCAGTACTTC	CASSLVGSGPYEQYF
.	TRBV5-1	.	TRBJ1-1	TGCGCCAGCAGCCCCGACCGGACAGTTCCCAACACTGAAGCTTTCTTT	CASSPDRTVPNTEAFF
TRBD2	TRBV7-3	.	TRBJ2-1	TGTGCCAGCAGCGTGACTAGCGGGTTAGAATCCCCCCAGTTCTTC	CASSVTSGLESPQFF
TRBD1	TRBV5-1	.	TRBJ1-1	TGCGCCAGCAGCGCCAGACAGGGGGCGGGCACTGAAGCTTTCTTT	CASSARQGAGTEAFF
TRBD2	TRBV5-4	.	TRBJ2-7	TGTGCCAGCAGCTCCGGGACTAGCGTTTCCTACGAGCAGTACTTC	CASSSGTSVSYEQYF
TRBD1	TRBV5-4	.	TRBJ1-1	TGTGCCAGCAGCTACGGACAGGGGAGGATGAACACTGAAGCTTTCTTT	CASSYGQGRMNTEAFF
.	TRBV7-2	.	TRBJ2-5	TGTGCCAGCGTACGAACCCGCGGTTCAGAGACCCAGTACTTC	CASVRTRGSETQYF
TRBD2	TRBV15	.	TRBJ2-1	TGTGCCACCAGCAGCGCTAAAGGCTTCAGCGGGAGGTCTAACTCCTACAATGAGCAGTTCTTC	CATSSAKGFSGRSNSYNEQFF
.	TRBV4-2	.	TRBJ2-5	TGTGCCAGCAGCCCATCGGCGGGACGGGGAGACCAAGAGACCCAGTACTTC	CASSPSAGRGDQETQYF
.	TRBV4-1	.	TRBJ2-2	TGCGCCAGCAGCCAACTCGACTTAGTCACTTACACCGGGGAGCTGTTTTTT	CASSQLDLVTYTGELFF
.	TRBV18	.	TRBJ2-6	TGTGCCAGCTCACCCCTCGCAGGGGAAGGCTCTGGGGCCAACGTCCTGACTTTC	CASSPLAGEGSGANVLTF
.	TRBV6-5	.	TRBJ1-2	TGTGCCAGCAGTTCCTCCCTAGCTAACTATGGCTACACCTTC	CASSSSLANYGYTF